This paragraph reports one T cell receptor beta chain. Its target is unknown. The data are from a study of cytomegalovirus exposure and HLA in healthy donors. Whole-study results and caveats: V- and J-gene trimming in TCR beta was tied to a missense DCLRE1C variant by an analysis performed later.

Vbeta (60) and Jbeta (13) primers were used in the PCR. Profiling relied on immunoSEQ multiplex PCR, and the TCRdb table lists in-frame clones only, not all of them. The sample carries approximately 150,000 clones, approximately 80% recorded once. V lost 5 bases and J lost 5; bases outside the gene matches: 6. The CDR3 extends over 15 amino acids. Germline V gives CDR1 LNHDA, CDR2 SQIVND (reference sequence). This sequence was found in a woman aged 40 to 49 in good health and CMV-seronegative. The chain links TRBV19 to TRBJ2-2; 9 nucleotides line up with TRBD1. Sequencing was performed on PBMCs. This CDR3 is CASSAGTGNTGELFF. CDR3 sequence (DNA): TGTGCCAGTAGTGCCGGGACAGGGAATACCGGGGAGCTGTTTTTT.